The next 19 T cell receptor beta chains were all read from a single sample in a study of CD8+ T cells in alopecia areata. Extraction of RNA preceded its reverse transcription into cDNA, which served as the sequencing template. Sequencing used immunoSEQ multiplex PCR; TCRdb keeps in-frame clones, though not all of them. Of roughly 180,000 clones in the sample, about 55% were seen once. The treatment: oral pan-JAK inhibitor, 5-10 mg twice daily. Sequences were derived from CD8+ T cells sorted from blood, sampled at week 24, from a patient treated with tofacitinib. Source of these receptors: a human donor with alopecia areata.

This clone has just one count. The chain recombines TRBV25-1 with TRBJ1-4; TRBD1 aligns across 9 bases. Looked up from germline, CDR1 is MGHDK and CDR2 is SYGVNS. V dropped 7 bases and J dropped 11; count of bases not matched to a gene: 14. The CDR3 contains 15 residues. The DNA of the CDR3 is TGTGCCAGCATTGGGACAGGGCCTTCTCGGGGGAAACTGTTTTTT. This translates into CASIGTGPSRGKLFF. Combining the CDR3 with reference TRBV25-1 and TRBJ1-4 gives the whole variable domain EADIYQTPRYLVIGTGKKITLECSQTMGHDKMYWYQQDPGMELHLIHYSYGVNSTEKGDLSSESTVSRIRTEHFPLTLESARPSHTSQYLCASIGTGPSRGKLFFGSGTQLSVL.

The chain is built from TRBV7-9 and TRBJ1-5; D unresolved. The CDR3 covers 12 residues. Germline CDR1 and CDR2: SEHNR and FQNEAQ (reference sequence). The V gene lost 8 bases and the J gene lost 0 bases, with 5 bases spanning the gap. The chain's CDR3 is CASAPSNQPQHF. In nucleotides, the CDR3 is TGTGCCAGCGCCCCTAGCAATCAGCCCCAGCATTTT.

This clone has just a few counts. The chain uses TRBV29-1 and TRBJ2-3, with 7 bases aligning to TRBD1. Germline assignment: CDR1 SQVTM and CDR2 ANQGSEA. The CDR3 contains 16 residues. After removal of 4 bases from V and 5 bases from J, the junction contained 15 bases not matched to a gene. The CDR3 sequence is CSVVGDSRNTLDTQYF. The DNA of the CDR3 is TGCAGCGTTGTGGGGGACAGTCGGAACACTCTAGATACGCAGTATTTT.

This clone turned up a few times. The CDR3 coding sequence is TGTGCCAGCAGCTCTAGCGGGGGGTTTTCCTACAATGAGCAGTTCTTC. Amino acid sequence: CASSSSGGFSYNEQFF. V and J are TRBV7-9 and TRBJ2-1, with 11 bases identical to TRBD2. Trimming took 4 bases from V and 1 from J; bases not matched to a gene: 3. The CDR3 has 16 amino acids. Germline assignment: CDR1 SEHNR and CDR2 FQNEAQ (reference sequence).

The chain recombines TRBV2 with TRBJ2-3; tentatively, D is TRBD2 (5 bases). Germline V gene lookup returns CDR1 SNHLY and CDR2 FYNNEI. The V gene lost 6 bases and the J gene lost 3 bases, with 22 bases spanning the gap. CDR3 length: 17 residues. In DNA, the CDR3 is TGTGCCAGCAGCTCCCCGGACCAAAAGACTATAACAGATACGCAGTATTTT. It specifies CASSSPDQKTITDTQYF. The variable domain in full, with the rest retrieved from reference TRBV2 and TRBJ2-3, is EPEVTQTPSHQVTQMGQEVILRCVPISNHLYFYWYRQILGQKVEFLVSFYNNEISEKSEIFDDQFSVERPDGSNFTLKIRSTKLEDSAMYFCASSSPDQKTITDTQYFGPGTRLTVL.

The chain joins TRBV7-8 to TRBJ2-3, with no clear D. The ends were cut back, 8 bases at V and 1 base at J, with 7 bases in the middle. This CDR3 is built from 12 residues. From germline, CDR1 is SGHVS and CDR2 FQNEAQ. As DNA, the CDR3 is TGTGCCAGCGGGGTCGGCACAGATACGCAGTATTTT. Translated, it gives CASGVGTDTQYF.

Only a few counts were recorded for this clone. V gene TRBV11-2 combines with J gene TRBJ2-7; perhaps TRBD2 as D (6 bases). The CDR3 has 15 residues. Deletions cut 1 base from V and 1 base from J, with 11 bases between. CDR1 and CDR2 (germline): SGHAT, FQNNGV. The CDR3 is CASSLGAGSSYEQYF. In DNA form, the CDR3 reads TGTGCCAGCAGCTTAGGGGCGGGGAGTTCCTACGAGCAGTACTTC.

In this sample, this clone turned up a few times. V gene TRBV27 combines with J gene TRBJ2-1; D ambiguous. Germline V CDR1 and CDR2: MNHEY, SMNVEV (reference sequence). The V end lost 2 bases, the J end lost 9 bases, and 8 bases lay between the germline ends. This CDR3 has 12 amino acids. The CDR3 nucleotides read TGTGCCAGCAGTTTAGGAGCCGGTGAGCAGTTCTTC. This codes for CASSLGAGEQFF.

The chain carries TRBV4-3 and TRBJ2-2, with D perhaps matching TRBD2 (5 bases). Germline V gene data show CDR1 as LGHNA and CDR2 as YSLEER. Trimming shortened V by 1 base and J by 3 bases, and 15 bases separated the two germline ends. The CDR3 contains 17 residues. This CDR3 is CASSQAPAPRDTGELFF. The CDR3 DNA sequence: TGCGCCAGCAGCCAAGCTCCAGCCCCGCGGGACACCGGGGAGCTGTTTTTT.

This clone has more than one count but fewer than ten. V usage is TRBV15 and J usage is TRBJ1-6; D uncertain. The V gene's germline CDR1 is LNHNV and CDR2 YYDKDF (reference sequence). The CDR3 runs 14 residues. The V end lost 1 base, the J end lost 5 bases, and 6 bases lay between the germline ends. The CDR3 loop is CATSRGGNNSPLHF. CDR3 in DNA: TGTGCCACCAGCAGAGGAGGGAATAATTCACCCCTCCACTTT.

This clone was found a few times. The rearrangement uses TRBV4-3 and TRBJ1-2; the D is unclear. In germline, CDR1 is LGHNA, CDR2 YSLEER. V was cut by 3 bases and J by 4 bases, with 15 bases left in between. The CDR3 is 15 residues long. CDR3 DNA: TGCGCCAGCAGCCAGTCATCTAGACTGTTCTATGGCTACACCTTC. It encodes CASSQSSRLFYGYTF.

CDR3 amino acids: CASSRTYGLPPHEQFF. As DNA, the CDR3 is TGTGCCAGCAGCCGAACCTACGGACTTCCTCCCCATGAGCAGTTCTTC. This chain links TRBV4-2 with TRBJ2-1; tentative D call: TRBD2 (5 bases). Germline V CDR1 and CDR2: LGHNA, YNFKEQ. The V and J ends lost 4 bases and 8 bases respectively, with 21 bases between them. CDR3 length: 16 residues.

This chain joins TRBV9 and TRBJ1-2; 7 positions match TRBD1. The CDR3 sequence is 13 residues long. J was trimmed by 4 bases and V by 3 bases; bases with no gene match: 3. CDR1 and CDR2 (germline): SGDLS, YYNGEE. The CDR3 sequence: CASSEGGAYGYTF. DNA of the CDR3: TGTGCCAGCAGCGAAGGGGGCGCCTATGGCTACACCTTC.

The CDR3 spells CASSPPGRVGDGYTF. In DNA form, the CDR3 reads TGTGCCAGTAGTCCTCCGGGCCGAGTGGGAGATGGCTACACCTTC. This sequence joins TRBV6-8 and TRBJ1-2; no definite D call. CDR3 length: 15 residues. The germline V and J ends were trimmed by 9 bases and 6 bases, with 23 bases remaining between them. Germline CDR1 is MNHGY and CDR2 is SAAAGT.

This chain connects TRBV15 to TRBJ2-3, with 10 bases matching TRBD1. There are 15 residues in the CDR3. V dropped 1 base and J dropped 3; count of bases not matched to a gene: 1. The germline CDR1 and CDR2 sequences are LNHNV and YYDKDF (reference sequence). Here the CDR3 DNA reads TGTGCCACCAGCAGAGGGGACAGGGGAACAGATACGCAGTATTTT. Translating gives CATSRGDRGTDTQYF.

Concerning this clone itself: Mismatch with germline at one junction end may stem from a read error. The chain recombines TRBV4-3 with TRBJ1-2, with D possibly being TRBD1 (5 bases). This CDR3 region has 12 residues. The germline V gene has CDR1 LGHNA and CDR2 YSLEER. The CDR3 region is CASSQDIGGVQF. As DNA, the CDR3 is TGCGCCAGCAGCCAAGATATTGGGGGAGTCCAATTC.

V is TRBV4-3 and J is TRBJ2-7, with D possibly called TRBD1 or TRBD2 (5 bases each). This CDR3 region has 14 residues. From germline, CDR1 is LGHNA and CDR2 YSLEER. Trimming left V 4 bases short and J 3 bases short, with 13 bases between. The DNA of the CDR3 is TGCGCCAGCAGCCCGGGCCCAGGGAGCTACGAGCAGTACTTC. It translates to CASSPGPGSYEQYF.

Only one count was recorded for this clone. This rearrangement joins TRBV9 to TRBJ2-1; 8 bases align to TRBD2. This CDR3 contains 15 residues. Germline assignment: CDR1 SGDLS and CDR2 YYNGEE. V gave up 0 bases and J gave up 6 bases; unmatched junction bases: 5. CDR3 coding DNA: TGTGCCAGCAGCGTAGACGGGGGGGCCCTCAATGAGCAGTTCTTC. It codes for CASSVDGGALNEQFF.

This clone was observed a few times. The V gene is TRBV7-9, the J gene TRBJ1-1; no reliable D call. Germline V gene sequence: CDR1 SEHNR, CDR2 FQNEAQ (reference sequence). The CDR3 is 12 residues long. With 6 bases removed from V and 5 bases from J, the gap between germline ends came to 10 bases. The CDR3 DNA sequence: TGTGCCAGCAGTTTAATAGCAACTGAAGCTTTCTTT. Its translation is CASSLIATEAFF.